Presented here are 3 T cell receptor beta chains from one specimen sequenced in a study of blood T cell repertoires in COVID-19. Assay used: immunoSEQ multiplex PCR; TCRdb lists only in-frame clones, some missing. Here the sample spans roughly 190,000 clones, 75% to 90% being singletons. Sequenced sample: PBMCs or T cells enriched from blood (not recorded which). All receptors come from a woman in her late teens or twenties who had recovered from COVID-19.

This clone appeared once. V and J are TRBV7-9 and TRBJ2-3, with 7 bases fitting TRBD1. Trimming cost V 4 bases and J 2 bases; bases outside gene matches: 9. The CDR3 contains 16 residues. Germline V CDR1 and CDR2: SEHNR, FQNEAQ (reference sequence). DNA for the CDR3: TGTGCCAGCAGCTCCATGCCAGGGGGTACCACAGATACGCAGTATTTT. Translating gives CASSSMPGGTTDTQYF.

V usage is TRBV6-5 and J usage is TRBJ2-7; D might be TRBD2 (6 bases). The CDR3 runs to 15 residues. Trimming removed 8 bases at V and 2 bases at J, with 19 bases between. Germline CDR1 and CDR2: MNHEY and SVGAGI. The CDR3 loop is CASDPSGDATYEQYF. The CDR3 DNA sequence: TGTGCCAGCGACCCATCGGGGGACGCAACCTACGAGCAGTACTTC.

The chain is built from TRBV4-3 and TRBJ2-7, with TRBD1 as a possible D gene (6 bases). The CDR3 has 14 residues. Germline CDR1 and CDR2: LGHNA and YSLEER. Trimming left V 5 bases short and J 2 bases short, with 13 bases between. The CDR3 sequence: CASSSDRHTYEQYF. For the CDR3, the DNA is TGCGCCAGCAGCTCAGACAGGCACACCTACGAGCAGTACTTC.